Each of the 21 T cell receptor beta chains below was sequenced from the same sample in a study of Tregs in tolerant kidney transplant recipients. Profiled with immunoSEQ multiplex PCR; TCRdb holds only in-frame clones, not every one. The sample records 75,000 to 85,000 clones, approximately 90% being singletons. The specimen was Tregs from blood, collected before the transplant. Receptor source: a human donor who received a combined kidney and bone marrow transplant.

The V and J genes are TRBV6-5 and TRBJ2-2; D not certain. The CDR3 totals 14 residues. Trimming took 7 bases from V and 6 from J, leaving 15 bases between them. Germline V gene sequence: CDR1 MNHEY, CDR2 SVGAGI. This CDR3 reads CASIGQSVPGELFF. The CDR3 coding sequence is TGTGCCAGCATAGGCCAATCAGTGCCCGGGGAGCTGTTTTTT.

V usage is TRBV6-6 and J usage is TRBJ2-5, with unresolved D. The germline V gene encodes CDR1 MNHNY and CDR2 SVGAGI (reference sequence). V lost 6 bases and J 3 bases, leaving 8 bases between the germline ends. The CDR3 is 12 residues long. CDR3 protein: CASRAVEETQYF. CDR3 DNA sequence: TGTGCCAGCAGGGCCGTTGAAGAGACCCAGTACTTC.

This clone was seen once. This sequence joins TRBV25-1 and TRBJ2-7; D gene ambiguous. Germline loops: CDR1 MGHDK, CDR2 SYGVNS. This CDR3 spans 12 amino acids. Trimming pared 1 base from V and 2 bases from J, leaving 3 bases between. CDR3 residues: CASSEWAYEQYF. Here the CDR3 DNA reads TGTGCCAGCAGTGAATGGGCCTACGAGCAGTACTTC.

This clone was observed a handful of times. The chain has TRBV5-5 and TRBJ1-3; D is uncertain. CDR1 is SGHKS, CDR2 YYEKEE, per germline (reference sequence). V shed 2 bases and J shed 0 bases, with 9 bases lying between them. This CDR3 region has 15 residues. CDR3 loop: CASSFLDLSGNTIYF. CDR3 coding DNA: TGTGCCAGCAGCTTCCTGGATCTCTCTGGAAACACCATATATTTT.

V is TRBV7-8 and J is TRBJ2-7; no firm D call. V lost 5 bases, J lost 4 bases, and 9 bases lay in between. Germline CDR1 is SGHVS and CDR2 is FQNEAQ. CDR3 length: 12 residues. CDR3 residues: CASSVVGYEQYF. DNA for the CDR3: TGTGCCAGCAGCGTGGTAGGGTACGAGCAGTACTTC.

The rearrangement joins TRBV5-4 to TRBJ2-7, with D possibly called TRBD1 or TRBD2 (5 bases each). This CDR3 is built from 15 residues. V gave up 5 bases and J gave up 7 bases, with 22 bases separating them. Germline V gene sequence: CDR1 SGHNT, CDR2 YYREEE (reference sequence). CDR3 DNA: TGTGCCAGCAGTTATCCGGGACCGCAGCCGAGAGAGCAGTACTTC. Protein product: CASSYPGPQPREQYF.

The rearrangement uses TRBV7-6 and TRBJ2-2; tentative D call: TRBD1 (5 bases). The CDR3 spans 14 residues. Trimming cost V 5 bases and J 0 bases, with 7 bases left between them. CDR1 and CDR2 (germline): SGHVS, FNYEAQ. The CDR3 coding sequence is TGTGCCAGCAGCCCGACAGCGAACACCGGGGAGCTGTTTTTT. Its protein product is CASSPTANTGELFF.

This rearrangement joins TRBV10-2 to TRBJ2-1; 7 positions match TRBD2. Germline trimming cut 3 bases from V and 6 bases from J; bases unmatched to any gene: 11. Germline values: CDR1 WSHSY, CDR2 SAAADI. This CDR3 is built from 16 residues. The CDR3 reads CASSDHLAELGNEQFF. CDR3 in DNA: TGCGCCAGCAGTGACCATCTAGCGGAACTCGGCAATGAGCAGTTCTTC.

This chain's CDR3 is CSLRTGSTDTQYF. Written as DNA, the CDR3 is TGCAGCCTGAGGACAGGGAGTACAGATACGCAGTATTTT. The V and J genes are TRBV29-1 and TRBJ2-3; 8 bases fit TRBD1. The V segment lost 8 bases and the J segment 3 bases; nucleotides outside the gene matches: 7. Germline values: CDR1 SQVTM, CDR2 ANQGSEA. The CDR3 runs 13 residues.

The rearrangement joins TRBV7-6 to TRBJ2-1; D not certain. Trimming removed 2 bases at V and 8 bases at J, with 19 bases between. The CDR3 runs to 16 residues. CDR1 is SGHVS, CDR2 FNYEAQ, per germline. CDR3 sequence: CASSLQGRATVHEQFF. The CDR3 DNA reads TGTGCCAGCAGCTTACAAGGACGGGCCACAGTCCATGAGCAGTTCTTC.

The V call is TRBV7-7, the J call TRBJ2-7; D is ambiguous. Trimming left V 7 bases short and J 6 bases short, with 7 bases between. Germline V gene data show CDR1 as SSHAT and CDR2 as FNYEAQ (reference sequence). The CDR3 covers 10 residues. CDR3 sequence: CASTRPEQYF. The CDR3 nucleotides are TGTGCCAGCACCCGTCCCGAGCAGTACTTC.

The chain carries TRBV11-3 and TRBJ2-1; 7 positions agree with TRBD2. The V and J ends lost 5 bases and 8 bases, in that order; junction bases with no gene match: 18. This CDR3 spans 17 amino acids. Germline V lookup: CDR1 SGHNT, CDR2 YENEEA. CDR3 sequence (DNA): TGTGCCAGCAGCCACGACTTTGCTAGCGGACCTGGGGATGAGCAGTTCTTC. It translates to CASSHDFASGPGDEQFF. The whole variable domain, filled in from reference TRBV11-3 and TRBJ2-1, reads EAGVVQSPRYKIIEKKQPVAFWCNPISGHNTLYWYLQNLGQGPELLIRYENEEAVDDSQLPKDRFSAERLKGVDSTLKIQPAELGDSAVYLCASSHDFASGPGDEQFFGPGTRLTVL.

This chain joins TRBV7-6 and TRBJ2-5; tentatively, D is TRBD1 (6 bases). The length of the CDR3 is 15 residues. In germline, CDR1 is SGHVS, CDR2 FNYEAQ. Trimming removed 0 bases from V and 1 base from J, with 9 bases in between. The CDR3 is CASSLAHRVQETQYF. The DNA of the CDR3 is TGTGCCAGCAGCTTAGCGCACAGGGTCCAAGAGACCCAGTACTTC.

V gene TRBV10-3 combines with J gene TRBJ1-5, with D unclear. Trimming cost V 4 bases and J 3 bases, with 16 bases left between them. Germline V gives CDR1 ENHRY, CDR2 SYGVKD. This CDR3 region has 16 residues. DNA of the CDR3: TGTGCCATCAGTGGGGCCTCGGACGGAGACAATCAGCCCCAGCATTTT. It translates to CAISGASDGDNQPQHF.

V and J are TRBV6-1 and TRBJ2-1; TRBD2 aligns across 8 bases. With V trimmed by 1 base and J by 9 bases, 5 bases remained unmatched. The CDR3 is 14 amino acids. From germline, CDR1 is MNHNS and CDR2 SASEGT. CDR3 residues: CASSEGIAGTEQFF. The CDR3 DNA reads as TGTGCCAGCAGTGAAGGGATAGCGGGGACTGAGCAGTTCTTC.

This chain links TRBV7-9 with TRBJ2-3; D not resolved. The length of the CDR3 is 13 residues. V lost 3 bases and J lost 0, with 4 bases in between. The V gene's germline CDR1 is SEHNR and CDR2 FQNEAQ (reference sequence). The chain's CDR3 is CASSLYSTDTQYF. The CDR3 DNA reads as TGTGCCAGCAGCTTGTACAGCACAGATACGCAGTATTTT.

The genes are TRBV7-2 and TRBJ1-1; possible D gene TRBD1, 5 bases. Trimming took off 6 bases at V and 4 bases at J, with 18 bases between the two ends. The CDR3 contains 15 residues. Looked up from germline, CDR1 is SGHTA and CDR2 is FQGNSA. The chain's CDR3 is CASRIRGVGSTEAFF. DNA of the CDR3: TGTGCCAGCAGAATCAGAGGGGTTGGGAGCACTGAAGCTTTCTTT. Filled out from reference TRBV7-2 and TRBJ1-1, the complete variable domain reads GAGVSQSPSNKVTEKGKDVELRCDPISGHTALYWYRQSLGQGLEFLIYFQGNSAPDKSGLPSDRFSAERTGGSVSTLTIQRTQQEDSAVYLCASRIRGVGSTEAFFGQGTRLTVV.

V and J are TRBV6-1 and TRBJ1-2, with 9 bases fitting TRBD1. The CDR3 runs to 14 residues. Germline-derived CDR1 and CDR2 are MNHNS and SASEGT. V lost 4 bases to trimming and J lost 6 bases; unmatched junction nucleotides: 6. The CDR3 sequence is CASSAQQGADGYTF. For the CDR3, the DNA is TGTGCCAGCAGTGCCCAACAGGGGGCGGATGGCTACACCTTC.

V is TRBV7-9 and J is TRBJ1-2; 8 bases map to TRBD1. Trimming took 7 bases from V and 0 from J; bases not matched to a gene: 7. CDR1 SEHNR and CDR2 FQNEAQ come from the germline V gene (reference sequence). The CDR3 covers 15 residues. CDR3 nucleotides: TGTGCCAGCATCGGACAGGGCCTATCTAACTATGGCTACACCTTC. Amino acids: CASIGQGLSNYGYTF. The full variable domain, rest sourced from reference TRBV7-9 and TRBJ1-2, is DTGVSQNPRHKITKRGQNVTFRCDPISEHNRLYWYRQTLGQGPEFLTYFQNEAQLEKSRLLSDRFSAERPKGSFSTLEIQRTEQGDSAMYLCASIGQGLSNYGYTFGSGTRLTVV.

This sequence joins TRBV19 and TRBJ2-3; TRBD2 aligns across 9 bases. The junction had 11 bases not matched to a gene; V was cut back by 6 bases and J by 7 bases. The CDR3 runs to 15 residues. CDR1 and CDR2 (germline): LNHDA, SQIVND (reference sequence). The CDR3 nucleotides are TGTGCCAGTAGAAGTACGAGACTAGCGGATAATACGCAGTATTTT. It is translated as CASRSTRLADNTQYF.

Here the CDR3 reads CASISGQEPYNEQFF. The CDR3 region has the DNA TGTGCCAGCATCTCCGGGCAGGAGCCATACAATGAGCAGTTCTTC. This chain connects TRBV28 to TRBJ2-1, with D unresolved. The CDR3 totals 15 residues. V was cut by 7 bases and J by 4 bases, with 17 bases left in between. Germline V gene sequence: CDR1 MDHEN, CDR2 SYDVKM.